The following is a T cell receptor (beta chain) sequence with its context. The study ran its PCR with 60 Vbeta and 13 Jbeta primers. The assay was immunoSEQ multiplex PCR, and TCRdb's table has in-frame clones only and misses some. In total, the table holds over 100,000 clones. This specimen comes from a study of cytomegalovirus exposure and HLA in healthy donors. J gave up 1 base and V 5 bases, and 7 bases lay outside the gene matches. Germline-derived CDR1 and CDR2 are SEHNR and FQNEAQ (reference sequence). The CDR3 sequence is 15 residues long. Sequenced sample: PBMCs. V gene TRBV7-9 combines with J gene TRBJ1-1; 7 bases agree with TRBD1. The source of this sequence is a man aged 35 to 55 in good health and CMV-seropositive. The CDR3 bases are TGTGCCAGCAGCCTAACAGGGGCTCGGAACACTGAAGCTTTCTTT. Protein product: CASSLTGARNTEAFF.